These 26 T cell receptor beta chains were sequenced from one sample in a study of PD-1 blockade in classical Hodgkin lymphoma. Data came from immunoSEQ multiplex PCR; TCRdb stores just in-frame clones and leaves some out. The sample has about 41,000 clones, around three quarters seen once. Each patient experienced a relapse that followed autologous stem cell transplantation, and brentuximab vedotin exposure varied. Sequences were derived from peripheral blood mononuclear cells (PBMCs), sampled at baseline. Source of these receptors: a human donor with classical Hodgkin lymphoma.

The chain links TRBV5-1 to TRBJ2-6; the D gene is possibly TRBD2 (7 bases). V was clipped by 9 bases and J by 2 bases, with 24 bases between them. CDR1 and CDR2 from the germline V gene are SGHRS and YFSETQ. This CDR3 is built from 18 residues. DNA of the CDR3: TGCGCCACTACTAGGGGAGAGGGCGGGGGCACTGGGGCCAACGTCCTGACTTTC. It is translated as CATTRGEGGGTGANVLTF.

The chain employs TRBV27 and TRBJ1-6, with D perhaps TRBD1 (5 bases). Germline CDR1 and CDR2: MNHEY and SMNVEV (reference sequence). Trimming shortened V by 4 bases and J by 8 bases, and 15 bases separated the two germline ends. CDR3 size: 15 residues. CDR3 protein: CASSWGGRVDSPLHF. In DNA form, the CDR3 reads TGTGCCAGCAGTTGGGGGGGAAGGGTGGATTCACCCCTCCACTTT.

This clone was recorded once. The chain couples TRBV7-2 to TRBJ2-1; maybe TRBD2 (6 bases). Per the germline V gene, CDR1 is SGHTA and CDR2 is FQGNSA. This CDR3 region has 14 residues. The V end lost 2 bases, the J end lost 9 bases, and 14 bases lay between the germline ends. DNA of the CDR3: TGTGCCAGCAGCTTATCGGGAGTGAGCGGTGAGCAGTTCTTC. Translation: CASSLSGVSGEQFF.

This sequence joins TRBV9 and TRBJ2-3, with D unclear. Germline assignment: CDR1 SGDLS and CDR2 YYNGEE. This CDR3 is built from 11 residues. V was pared by 4 bases and J by 5 bases, with 5 bases between. The chain's CDR3 is CASSPKDTQYF. DNA for the CDR3: TGTGCCAGCAGCCCTAAAGATACGCAGTATTTT.

Of note for this clone: This CDR3 is also generated by other DNA sequences in the sample. Here the CDR3 DNA reads TGCAGTGCTTCAGACCACGAGCAGTACTTC. This translates into CSASDHEQYF. The gene calls are TRBV20-1 and TRBJ2-7; unclear D gene. The V gene's germline CDR1 is DFQATT and CDR2 SNEGSKA (reference sequence). There are 10 residues in the CDR3. Trimming took off 5 bases at V and 5 bases at J, with 7 bases between the two ends.

The chain employs TRBV6-6 and TRBJ2-3; 7 positions agree with TRBD2. The CDR3 contains 14 residues. Germline CDR1 and CDR2: MNHNY and SVGAGI (reference sequence). Trimming at V came to 2 bases and at J to 1 base, leaving 0 bases not matched to a gene. The CDR3 spells CASSYAGGTDTQYF. The CDR3 coding sequence is TGTGCCAGCAGTTACGCGGGAGGCACAGATACGCAGTATTTT.

This clone is deemed medium-sized. V gene TRBV19 combines with J gene TRBJ2-7, with D perhaps TRBD1 (6 bases). Per the germline V gene, CDR1 is LNHDA and CDR2 is SQIVND (reference sequence). With 8 bases removed from V and 3 bases from J, the gap between germline ends came to 20 bases. The CDR3 is 15 residues long. The CDR3 loop is CASGMWTAIDYEQYF. The CDR3 DNA sequence: TGTGCCAGTGGGATGTGGACAGCGATAGACTACGAGCAGTACTTC.

This sequence joins TRBV10-3 and TRBJ2-6; perhaps TRBD2 as D (6 bases). Germline CDR1 is ENHRY and CDR2 is SYGVKD. The CDR3 has 15 amino acids. The V end lost 6 bases, the J end lost 2 bases, and 11 bases lay between the germline ends. The CDR3 loop is CAIRGTSTGANVLTF. CDR3 nucleotides: TGTGCCATCAGGGGAACTAGCACTGGGGCCAACGTCCTGACTTTC.

This clone was seen more than once but under ten times. The chain has TRBV6-5 and TRBJ1-5; D perhaps matches TRBD1 (5 bases). From germline, CDR1 is MNHEY and CDR2 SVGAGI. CDR3 size: 15 residues. V was clipped by 6 bases and J by 3 bases, with 15 bases between them. The CDR3 DNA sequence: TGTGCCAGCAGCCCCCTTGGGACCGTCAATCAGCCCCAGCATTTT. Its translation: CASSPLGTVNQPQHF.

The chain uses TRBV7-6 and TRBJ1-1; D is perhaps TRBD1 (5 bases). Trimming removed 0 bases at V and 2 bases at J, with 10 bases between. This CDR3 is built from 15 residues. Germline V gene data show CDR1 as SGHVS and CDR2 as FNYEAQ. The CDR3 bases are TGTGCCAGCAGCTTAGCGTCAGGGATTAACACTGAAGCTTTCTTT. Translation gives CASSLASGINTEAFF.

The rearrangement links TRBV4-1 to TRBJ2-7, with 8 bases matching TRBD2. In germline, CDR1 is MGHRA, CDR2 YSYEKL. The CDR3 runs 16 residues. With 2 bases clipped from V and 0 bases from J, the junction kept 6 bases outside the gene matches. The CDR3: CASSQRAGDFSYEQYF. The CDR3 nucleotides are TGCGCCAGCAGCCAAAGAGCGGGGGACTTCTCCTACGAGCAGTACTTC.

The chain uses TRBV6-5 and TRBJ1-2; 10 bases fit TRBD1. Germline V lookup: CDR1 MNHEY, CDR2 SVGAGI. Trimming cost V 3 bases and J 5 bases; bases outside gene matches: 3. CDR3 length: 14 amino acids. The CDR3 loop is CASSYAGQGYGYTF. The CDR3 coding sequence is TGTGCCAGCAGTTATGCGGGACAGGGGTATGGCTACACCTTC.

The rearrangement uses TRBV4-3 and TRBJ2-3, with D possibly matching TRBD2 (5 bases). Trimming stripped 0 bases from V and 2 bases from J, with 15 bases between. This CDR3 contains 17 residues. The germline CDR1 and CDR2 sequences are LGHNA and YSLEER. The CDR3 spells CASSQEKGRGNTDTQYF. CDR3 sequence (DNA): TGCGCCAGCAGCCAAGAAAAAGGACGGGGAAACACAGATACGCAGTATTTT.

Only a few counts were recorded for this clone. The chain recombines TRBV5-1 with TRBJ2-7; 9 nucleotides line up with TRBD1. Germline loops: CDR1 SGHRS, CDR2 YFSETQ. The CDR3 runs to 15 residues. Trimming at V came to 6 bases and at J to 2 bases, leaving 9 bases not matched to a gene. The CDR3: CASTDKDRGTYEQYF. The CDR3 DNA follows: TGCGCCAGCACCGATAAGGACAGGGGCACCTACGAGCAGTACTTC.

This chain uses TRBV6-1 with TRBJ2-7; no clear D gene. There are 13 residues in the CDR3. The ends were cut back, 10 bases at V and 0 bases at J, with 13 bases in the middle. CDR1 and CDR2 from the germline V gene are MNHNS and SASEGT. The CDR3 protein is CATTLLSSYEQYF. CDR3 nucleotide sequence: TGTGCCACCACCCTCCTGAGCTCCTACGAGCAGTACTTC.

The gene calls are TRBV11-3 and TRBJ2-3; D remains ambiguous. CDR3 length: 12 amino acids. Germline loops: CDR1 SGHNT, CDR2 YENEEA. Trimming removed 5 bases at V and 6 bases at J, with 9 bases between. In DNA form, the CDR3 reads TGTGCCAGCAGCCAAGGTTCGGATACGCAGTATTTT. Amino acid sequence: CASSQGSDTQYF.

This clone has only one observation. The genes are TRBV7-9 and TRBJ1-1; D is uncertain. This CDR3 spans 13 amino acids. Trimming shortened V by 4 bases and J by 0 bases, and 6 bases separated the two germline ends. The germline V gene has CDR1 SEHNR and CDR2 FQNEAQ (reference sequence). The CDR3 nucleotides are TGTGCCAGCAGCTCACAGATGAACACTGAAGCTTTCTTT. Translated: CASSSQMNTEAFF.

The chain is built from TRBV7-9 and TRBJ2-1; TRBD1 matches 7 bases. Trimming cost V 1 base and J 9 bases; bases outside gene matches: 3. This CDR3 is 13 amino acids long. CDR1 is SEHNR, CDR2 FQNEAQ, per germline (reference sequence). The CDR3 sequence: CASSLGGTAEQFF. CDR3 bases: TGTGCCAGCAGCTTAGGGGGGACAGCTGAGCAGTTCTTC.

The chain uses TRBV7-9 and TRBJ1-1, with TRBD1 identical over 10 bases. Trimming cost V 6 bases and J 8 bases; bases outside gene matches: 9. Per germline, CDR1 SEHNR and CDR2 FQNEAQ (reference sequence). The CDR3 runs 14 residues. CDR3 sequence (DNA): TGTGCCAGCAGTCCCGGGACAGGGGTTTCAGAAGCTTTCTTT. Translated: CASSPGTGVSEAFF.

DNA for the CDR3: TGTGCCAGCAGCTTAGAGGGGGACCGGAATGAGCAGTTCTTC. Translation gives CASSLEGDRNEQFF. The V call is TRBV7-9, the J call TRBJ2-1; TRBD1 might be the D (6 bases). Trimming shortened V by 1 base and J by 7 bases, and 11 bases separated the two germline ends. CDR3 length equals 14 residues. CDR1 is SEHNR and CDR2 is FQNEAQ in the germline V gene (reference sequence).

The gene calls are TRBV7-3 and TRBJ2-7; D not certain. The CDR3 has 14 residues. The V and J ends lost 2 bases and 2 bases respectively, with 10 bases between them. Germline V gene data show CDR1 as SGHTA and CDR2 as FQGTGA. The DNA of the CDR3 is TGTGCCAGCAGCTTATCGCTGCCCACCTACGAGCAGTACTTC. Protein sequence: CASSLSLPTYEQYF.

The genes are TRBV29-1 and TRBJ1-1, with D hard to call. V was trimmed by 4 bases and J by 4 bases, leaving 13 bases between them. Germline assignment: CDR1 SQVTM and CDR2 ANQGSEA. The CDR3 is made up of 13 amino acids. CDR3 nucleotides: TGCAGCGTTGTCGGTGACGGAATCACTGAAGCTTTCTTT. It codes for CSVVGDGITEAFF. The full variable domain, with the rest looked up from reference TRBV29-1 and TRBJ1-1, is SAVISQKPSRDICQRGTSLTIQCQVDSQVTMMFWYRQQPGQSLTLIATANQGSEATYESGFVIDKFPISRPNLTFSTLTVSNMSPEDSSIYLCSVVGDGITEAFFGQGTRLTVV.

V is TRBV5-4 and J is TRBJ2-5; maybe TRBD2 (6 bases). V was shortened by 0 bases and J by 2 bases, with 11 bases between the two germline ends. This CDR3 contains 15 residues. CDR1 and CDR2 (germline): SGHNT, YYREEE (reference sequence). The CDR3 nucleotides are TGTGCCAGCAGCTTGGCGGGACTCTTGCAAGAGACCCAGTACTTC. This sequence encodes CASSLAGLLQETQYF.

The chain carries TRBV30 and TRBJ2-7; no clear D gene. This CDR3 has 12 residues. Germline assignment: CDR1 GTSNPN and CDR2 SVGIG (reference sequence). V was pared by 4 bases and J by 4 bases, with 11 bases between. CDR3 nucleotide sequence: TGTGCCTGGACGGCAGGAACTTACGAGCAGTACTTC. This encodes CAWTAGTYEQYF.

V is TRBV11-2 and J is TRBJ2-1; 7 bases map to TRBD2. Germline V gives CDR1 SGHAT, CDR2 FQNNGV. CDR3 length: 16 residues. V gave up 1 base and J gave up 1 base; unmatched junction bases: 4. CDR3 nucleotide sequence: TGTGCCAGCAGCTTAGGGGGAGGGCCGTCCTACAATGAGCAGTTCTTC. Translating it yields CASSLGGGPSYNEQFF.

This chain connects TRBV19 to TRBJ1-2; no definite D call. V dropped 2 bases and J dropped 4 bases, with 8 bases sitting between them. Germline CDR1 reads LNHDA; CDR2 reads SQIVND (reference sequence). The CDR3 runs to 13 residues. The DNA for the CDR3 is TGTGCCAGTAGTATACCCGGGATCTATGGCTACACCTTC. Its translation: CASSIPGIYGYTF.